The 6 T cell receptor beta chains presented below share a single source sample, sequenced in a study of T cells after yellow fever vaccination. MiXCR, applied by TCRdb to the 5' RACE reads, yields one record per CDR3 protein. The sample has about 580,000 distinct CDR3 sequences; around 17% are singletons. The specimen was PBMCs, collected 5 days after the first yellow fever vaccination. Every receptor here comes from a man aged 18 to 29 who received the YFV17D yellow fever vaccine.

The gene calls are TRBV18 and TRBJ2-5, with D perhaps assigned TRBD1 or TRBD2 (5 bases each). Looked up from germline, CDR1 is KGHSH and CDR2 is LQKENI. V dropped 4 bases and J dropped 5 bases, with 11 bases sitting between them. CDR3 size: 13 residues. CDR3 sequence: CASSLTGPETQYF. As DNA, the CDR3 is TGTGCCAGCTCACTAACGGGGCCGGAGACCCAGTACTTC.

This clonotype was counted only a few times. V usage is TRBV4-3 and J usage is TRBJ2-2; D is ambiguous. The CDR3 runs to 12 residues. Germline V gene sequence: CDR1 LGHNA, CDR2 YSLEER. V shed 2 bases and J shed 5 bases, with 3 bases lying between them. The CDR3 spells CASSQLTGELFF. CDR3 DNA sequence: TGCGCCAGCAGCCAACTAACCGGGGAGCTGTTTTTT.

This chain links TRBV18 with TRBJ2-7; D possibly matches TRBD1 or TRBD2 (6 bases each). The CDR3 totals 15 residues. The V gene's germline CDR1 is KGHSH and CDR2 LQKENI. Trimming left V 0 bases short and J 7 bases short, with 16 bases between. Here the CDR3 DNA reads TGTGCCAGCTCACCACCTAGTAGTCGGAGGGGGGAGCAGTACGTC. Translation gives CASSPPSSRRGEQYV.

This chain joins TRBV18 and TRBJ2-2; D not resolved. Germline CDR1 is KGHSH and CDR2 is LQKENI. Trimming removed 8 bases from V and 4 bases from J, with 11 bases in between. The CDR3 loop spans 13 amino acids. The CDR3 DNA reads TGTGCCAGCCGCCTCCGGACCACCGGGGAGCTGTTTTTT. It is translated as CASRLRTTGELFF. The whole variable domain, filled in from reference TRBV18 and TRBJ2-2, reads NAGVMQNPRHLVRRRGQEARLRCSPMKGHSHVYWYRQLPEEGLKFMVYLQKENIIDESGMPKERFSAEFPKEGPSILRIQQVVRGDSAAYFCASRLRTTGELFFGEGSRLTVL.

This clonotype was seen only a few times. V and J are TRBV3-1 and TRBJ2-2; D is unclear. The V and J ends lost 1 base and 0 bases respectively, with 12 bases between them. The CDR3 spans 17 residues. Looked up from germline, CDR1 is LGHDT and CDR2 is YNNKEL (reference sequence). The CDR3 coding sequence is TGTGCCAGCAGCCAAGTTCTCGATCCGACGAACACCGGGGAGCTGTTTTTT. Its translation: CASSQVLDPTNTGELFF.

At least ten counts were recorded for this clonotype. This rearrangement joins TRBV18 to TRBJ1-1; possible D gene TRBD1, 5 bases. Per germline, CDR1 KGHSH and CDR2 LQKENI. Trimming shortened V by 3 bases and J by 6 bases, and 11 bases separated the two germline ends. The CDR3 is 13 residues long. The CDR3, as DNA: TGTGCCAGCTCACCCTCGGGGACCGCTGAAGCTTTCTTT. As protein: CASSPSGTAEAFF.